This T cell receptor beta chain appears in the sequencing data of a study of blood T cells in healthy people across ages. Looked up from germline, CDR1 is SGDLS and CDR2 is YYNGEE. The CDR3 extends over 15 amino acids. The trim removed 2 bases at V and 4 bases at J, leaving 5 bases unmatched. A sample-barcoded 5' primer and a J-beta primer mix were used in a second PCR of roughly 7 to 11 cycles. In TCRdb, the 5' RACE reads were re-called with MiXCR into one record per CDR3 protein. The sample consists of about 1 million distinct CDR3 sequences, 35% to 55% of them appearing once. For every donor, a draw yielded 7.5 to 10 milliliters of peripheral blood. Each sample yielded at least 6 million isolated PBMCs.

This rearrangement joins TRBV9 to TRBJ2-1, with 8 nucleotides matching TRBD2. This TCR derives from a woman aged 55-69 years in good health. The material sequenced was blood. CDR3 sequence reads: CASSVVAGQYNEQFF. Written as DNA, the CDR3 is TGTGCCAGCAGCGTGGTAGCGGGGCAGTACAATGAGCAGTTCTTC.